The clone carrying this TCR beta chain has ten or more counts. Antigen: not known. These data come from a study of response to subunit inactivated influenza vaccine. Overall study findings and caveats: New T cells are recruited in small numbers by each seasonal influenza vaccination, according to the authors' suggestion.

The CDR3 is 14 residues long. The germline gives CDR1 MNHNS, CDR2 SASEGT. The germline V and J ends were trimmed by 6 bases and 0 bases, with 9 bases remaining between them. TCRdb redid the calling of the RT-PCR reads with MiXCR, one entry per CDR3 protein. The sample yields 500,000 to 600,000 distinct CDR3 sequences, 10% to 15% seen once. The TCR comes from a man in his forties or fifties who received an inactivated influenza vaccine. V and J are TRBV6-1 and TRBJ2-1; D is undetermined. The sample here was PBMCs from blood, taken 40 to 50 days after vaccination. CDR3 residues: CASSRSGSYNEQFF. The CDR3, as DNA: TGTGCCAGCAGCCGTTCGGGCTCCTACAATGAGCAGTTCTTC.